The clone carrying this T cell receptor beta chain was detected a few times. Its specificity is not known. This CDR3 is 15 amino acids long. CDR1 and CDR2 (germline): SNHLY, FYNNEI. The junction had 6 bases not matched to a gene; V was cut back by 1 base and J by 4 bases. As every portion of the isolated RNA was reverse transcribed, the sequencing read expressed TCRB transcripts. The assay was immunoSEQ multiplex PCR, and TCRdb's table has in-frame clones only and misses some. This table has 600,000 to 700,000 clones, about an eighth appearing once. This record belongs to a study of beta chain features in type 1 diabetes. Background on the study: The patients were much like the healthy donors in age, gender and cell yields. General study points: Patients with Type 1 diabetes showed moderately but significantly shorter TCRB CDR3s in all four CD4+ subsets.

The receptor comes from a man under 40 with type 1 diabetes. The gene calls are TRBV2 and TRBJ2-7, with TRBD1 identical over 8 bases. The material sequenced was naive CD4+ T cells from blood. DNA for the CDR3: TGTGCCAGCAGTGAAGGGTACAGGGGGTTTTACGAGCAGTACTTC. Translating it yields CASSEGYRGFYEQYF.